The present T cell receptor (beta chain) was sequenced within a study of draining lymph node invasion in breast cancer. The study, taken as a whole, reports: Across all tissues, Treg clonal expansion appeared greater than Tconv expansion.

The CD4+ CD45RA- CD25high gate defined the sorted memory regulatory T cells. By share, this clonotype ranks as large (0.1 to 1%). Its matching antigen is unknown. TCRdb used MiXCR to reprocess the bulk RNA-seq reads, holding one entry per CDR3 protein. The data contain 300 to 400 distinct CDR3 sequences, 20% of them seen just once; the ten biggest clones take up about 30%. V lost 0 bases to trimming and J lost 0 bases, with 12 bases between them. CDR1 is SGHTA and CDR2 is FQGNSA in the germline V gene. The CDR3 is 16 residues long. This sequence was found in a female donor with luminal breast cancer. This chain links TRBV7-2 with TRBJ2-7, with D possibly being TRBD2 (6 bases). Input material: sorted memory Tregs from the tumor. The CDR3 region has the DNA TGTGCCAGCAGCTTAGCGCTAGCGCCTAGCTCCTACGAGCAGTACTTC. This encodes CASSLALAPSSYEQYF.